This T cell receptor beta chain originates from a study of cytomegalovirus exposure and HLA in healthy donors. Study-wide findings and caveats: Differences between HLA loci emerged in a later analysis of TCR association rates, with DRB1 most and HLA-C fewest. Usually a TCR sequence was rare, but some public TCRs were found in many donors. Several of the most significant clusters appeared linked to common viral pathogens, based on a later analysis.

In the case of this clone: Its antigen is not identified.

This CDR3 comprises 15 residues. CDR1 is MNHEY, CDR2 SVGAGI, per germline. V lost 5 bases and J lost 3; bases outside the gene matches: 5. Researchers ran the PCR with 60 Vbeta and 13 Jbeta primers. Study processing details: It was a later analysis that counted 83 million or so unique TCR beta chains, of which some 9.9 million were shared. Assay: immunoSEQ multiplex PCR; the TCRdb copy retains only in-frame clones and omits some. The DNA was the basis for D and trimming; V, J and clone size are from that table. Among about 170,000 clones listed, 80% were seen once. The TCR originated in a male donor in good health and CMV-seronegative. The chain combines TRBV6-5 with TRBJ1-5, with 9 positions matching TRBD1. The source material was PBMCs. CDR3 coding DNA: TGTGCCAGCAGTAAAGGGACAGGGAACAATCAGCCCCAGCATTTT. It is translated as CASSKGTGNNQPQHF.